The clone carrying this T cell receptor beta chain was detected only once. Its target is not known. This record comes from a study of PD-1 blockade in classical Hodgkin lymphoma. Time point in this sample: newly diagnosed, previously untreated cHL patient sample. Newly diagnosed, untreated classical Hodgkin lymphoma PBMCs served as comparison. This CDR3 is 15 amino acids long. V was shortened by 0 bases and J by 4 bases, with 13 bases between the two germline ends. Germline V gene sequence: CDR1 SGHKS, CDR2 YYEKEE (reference sequence). Only in-frame clones appear in the TCRdb table, and some are missing; sequencing was by immunoSEQ multiplex PCR. The sample lists about 17,000 clones, 80% to 95% occurring once. Notes on the study in general: At baseline, newly diagnosed patients reportedly showed less TCR diversity than healthy donors. Sources of repertoire differences remain undefined, possibly disease activity or prior therapy.

Material for sequencing was peripheral blood mononuclear cells (PBMCs). The chain recombines TRBV5-5 with TRBJ1-1; D not resolved. The receptor's source is a human donor with classical Hodgkin lymphoma. The DNA of the CDR3 is TGTGCCAGCAGCTTGGATGGGGTCGAAGGCACTGAAGCTTTCTTT. Its translation: CASSLDGVEGTEAFF.